This entry is about one T cell receptor (beta chain). The antigen is not known. The record originates from a study of T-cell reconstitution after alpha-beta-depleted transplantation in children. Findings and limits, study-wide: There were some patients whose high TCRbeta diversity at day 60 came from surviving recipient T cells and thymic progenitors. T-cell counts and diversity at one year post-transplant came mainly from newly produced T cells.

This CDR3 region has 15 residues. From germline, CDR1 is SGHTA and CDR2 FQGTGA. Trimming shortened V by 0 bases and J by 7 bases, and 13 bases separated the two germline ends. This sample's TCRbeta library carried unique molecular identifier barcodes. MiXCR, run by TCRdb on the PCR reads, gives a single entry per CDR3 protein. The sample contains 900,000 or so distinct CDR3 sequences, 15% to 20% of which appear only once. The specimen comprised PBMCs, mostly from graft donor cells, sampled 360 days after TCRalphabeta/CD19-depleted stem cell transplant. This clonotype was sampled from a male patient younger than 18 who had a stem cell transplant for acute lymphoblastic leukemia, so the T cells may come from the graft donor. J is TRBJ2-1 and V is TRBV7-3; D gene ambiguous. The CDR3 sequence: CASSLTLGWQNEQFF. The CDR3 DNA reads as TGTGCCAGCAGCTTAACTCTGGGTTGGCAAAATGAGCAGTTCTTC.